The rows below give T cell receptor beta chains drawn from one sample of a study of OX40 agonist ivuxolimab in advanced cancers. Sequenced by immunoSEQ multiplex PCR; TCRdb stores in-frame clones only, minus some. This sample has tens of thousands of clones, with over 80% found just once. Sequenced material: CD4+ or CD8+ T cells sorted from blood, taken in a trial of the OX40 agonist ivuxolimab. The receptor source for this set is an adult with an advanced solid tumor such as melanoma, head and neck, liver or kidney cancer. Both conserved end residues are part of each CDR3. A D gene is named only where the DNA matches it firmly. Clone size is given for some rows only: seen once, a few or many times, or a class if the clone is expanded.

j_gene: TRBJ1-2; v_gene: TRBV28; len: 14; d_gene: -; abundance: once; CDR3nt: TGTGCCAGCAGTCCCGAGCGGGGGATACGTGGCTACACCTTC; CDR3aa: CASSPERGIRGYTF
j_gene: TRBJ1-5; v_gene: TRBV6-5; len: 14; d_gene: -; abundance: -; CDR3nt: TGTGCCAGCAGTTCGATTCAGGGTTATCAGCCCCAGCATTTT; CDR3aa: CASSSIQGYQPQHF
j_gene: TRBJ2-7; v_gene: TRBV5-6; len: 14; d_gene: TRBD2; abundance: -; CDR3nt: TGTGCCAGCACCCCGGGACTAGCGGGCTACGAGCAGTACTTC; CDR3aa: CASTPGLAGYEQYF
j_gene: TRBJ1-5; v_gene: TRBV2; len: 14; d_gene: -; abundance: few; CDR3nt: TGTGCCAGCAGTGAATCCAGCAGCAATCAGCCCCAGCATTTT; CDR3aa: CASSESSSNQPQHF
j_gene: TRBJ2-7; v_gene: TRBV19; len: 15; d_gene: TRBD2; abundance: -; CDR3nt: TGTGCCAGCAGCGGGACTAGCGGGCGCTCCTACGAGCAGTACTTC; CDR3aa: CASSGTSGRSYEQYF
j_gene: TRBJ2-2; v_gene: TRBV7-2; len: 16; d_gene: -; abundance: few; CDR3nt: TGTGCCAGCAGCTTAGAATCCAGGGGGGTCACCGGGGAGCTGTTTTTT; CDR3aa: CASSLESRGVTGELFF
j_gene: TRBJ2-1; v_gene: TRBV11-3; len: 17; d_gene: -; abundance: once; CDR3nt: TGTGCCAGCAGCCCACATTGGGCACAGCGGGACAACAATGAGCAGTTCTTC; CDR3aa: CASSPHWAQRDNNEQFF
j_gene: TRBJ1-5; v_gene: TRBV2; len: 13; d_gene: -; abundance: few; CDR3nt: TGTGCCAGCAGTGAACGATCGGTCGAGGCCCAGCATTTT; CDR3aa: CASSERSVEAQHF
j_gene: TRBJ1-5; v_gene: TRBV2; len: 15; d_gene: -; abundance: -; CDR3nt: TGTGCCAGCACTATTGGCCCGTGGAGCAATCAGCCCCAGCATTTT; CDR3aa: CASTIGPWSNQPQHF
j_gene: TRBJ2-1; v_gene: TRBV19; len: 15; d_gene: -; abundance: -; CDR3nt: TGTGCCAGTAGTATAGGACAGGTCCGGGAAAATGAGCAGTTCTTC; CDR3aa: CASSIGQVRENEQFF
j_gene: TRBJ1-1; v_gene: TRBV19; len: 14; d_gene: -; abundance: -; CDR3nt: TGTGCCAGTAGTATCCCGGACCGCTACACTGAAGCTTTCTTT; CDR3aa: CASSIPDRYTEAFF
j_gene: TRBJ2-2; v_gene: TRBV9; len: 15; d_gene: -; abundance: -; CDR3nt: TGTGCCAGCAGCCCGACTAGGCGGGACACCGGGGAGCTGTTTTTT; CDR3aa: CASSPTRRDTGELFF
j_gene: TRBJ2-1; v_gene: TRBV7-2; len: 14; d_gene: -; abundance: -; CDR3nt: TGTGCCAGCAGCTCTATGGGACGTTACAATGAGCAGTTCTTC; CDR3aa: CASSSMGRYNEQFF
j_gene: TRBJ2-1; v_gene: TRBV5-1; len: 15; d_gene: TRBD1; abundance: -; CDR3nt: TGCGCCAGCTACACTCAGACAGGGTCGCACAATGAGCAGTTCTTC; CDR3aa: CASYTQTGSHNEQFF
j_gene: TRBJ2-5; v_gene: TRBV15; len: 17; d_gene: TRBD1; abundance: -; CDR3nt: TGTGCCACCAGCACAAAAGAGGGACAGCCCAACCAAGAGACCCAGTACTTC; CDR3aa: CATSTKEGQPNQETQYF
j_gene: TRBJ1-1; v_gene: TRBV29-1; len: 12; d_gene: -; abundance: -; CDR3nt: TGCAGCGTTGCTACGGACAACACTGAAGCTTTCTTT; CDR3aa: CSVATDNTEAFF
j_gene: TRBJ1-3; v_gene: TRBV19; len: 18; d_gene: -; abundance: -; CDR3nt: TGTGCCAGTAGTCCCCATTACAGGGAGAGAACCTCTGGAAACACCATATATTTT; CDR3aa: CASSPHYRERTSGNTIYF
j_gene: TRBJ2-3; v_gene: TRBV2; len: 16; d_gene: -; abundance: -; CDR3nt: TGTGCCAGCATAGGACATACCGGGACACAGGAAGATACGCAGTATTTT; CDR3aa: CASIGHTGTQEDTQYF
j_gene: TRBJ1-1; v_gene: TRBV6-6; len: 13; d_gene: -; abundance: -; CDR3nt: TGTGCCAGCAGTTACTCCCGGGACACTGAAGCTTTCTTT; CDR3aa: CASSYSRDTEAFF
j_gene: TRBJ2-7; v_gene: TRBV5-1; len: 11; d_gene: -; abundance: -; CDR3nt: TGCGCCAGCAGCTTGGAGTACGAGCAGTACTTC; CDR3aa: CASSLEYEQYF
j_gene: TRBJ2-7; v_gene: TRBV7-2; len: 13; d_gene: -; abundance: -; CDR3nt: TGTGCCAGCAGCTCCACGACTAGGAGCGAGCAGTACTTC; CDR3aa: CASSSTTRSEQYF
j_gene: TRBJ1-1; v_gene: TRBV7-2; len: 15; d_gene: -; abundance: -; CDR3nt: TGTGCCAGCAGCTCCGCACAAGGCTGGTACACTGAAGCTTTCTTT; CDR3aa: CASSSAQGWYTEAFF
j_gene: TRBJ2-3; v_gene: TRBV15; len: 17; d_gene: -; abundance: -; CDR3nt: TGTGCCACCAGCAGAGACCCTCCGGGGCAGCCGGAAGGTACGCAGTATTTT; CDR3aa: CATSRDPPGQPEGTQYF
j_gene: TRBJ2-3; v_gene: TRBV27; len: 13; d_gene: -; abundance: -; CDR3nt: TGTGCCAGCAGCTCTCCAGGTAGAGATACGCAGTATTTT; CDR3aa: CASSSPGRDTQYF
j_gene: TRBJ2-1; v_gene: TRBV2; len: 14; d_gene: TRBD2; abundance: -; CDR3nt: TGTGCCAGCAGGGGACTAGCGGGAGCGAATGAGCAGTTCTTC; CDR3aa: CASRGLAGANEQFF
j_gene: TRBJ1-3; v_gene: TRBV28; len: 14; d_gene: -; abundance: -; CDR3nt: TGTGCCAGCAGTTCACTAGACTCTGGAAACACCATATATTTT; CDR3aa: CASSSLDSGNTIYF
j_gene: TRBJ2-6; v_gene: TRBV7-2; len: 17; d_gene: TRBD1; abundance: -; CDR3nt: TGTGCCAGCAGCTTAGGGACAGGACTCTCTGGGGCCAACGTCCTGACTTTC; CDR3aa: CASSLGTGLSGANVLTF
j_gene: TRBJ1-1; v_gene: TRBV28; len: 14; d_gene: TRBD1; abundance: once; CDR3nt: TGTGCCAGCGCCGACAGGGCGGGGAACACTGAAGCTTTCTTT; CDR3aa: CASADRAGNTEAFF
j_gene: TRBJ1-5; v_gene: TRBV6-5; len: 16; d_gene: -; abundance: -; CDR3nt: TGTGCCAGCAGTTACACCGGGCCGAGTAGCAATCAGCCCCAGCATTTT; CDR3aa: CASSYTGPSSNQPQHF
j_gene: TRBJ1-1; v_gene: TRBV4-3; len: 12; d_gene: -; abundance: once; CDR3nt: TGCGCCAGCAGCCACCCAGGGCCAGAAGCTTTCTTT; CDR3aa: CASSHPGPEAFF
j_gene: TRBJ2-1; v_gene: TRBV9; len: 12; d_gene: -; abundance: few; CDR3nt: TGTGCCAGCTCGCCAGGATACAATGAGCAGTTCTTC; CDR3aa: CASSPGYNEQFF
j_gene: TRBJ1-1; v_gene: TRBV30; len: 16; d_gene: -; abundance: -; CDR3nt: TGTGCCTGGAGTGTAGTCATCGGCGAAGGGAACACTGAAGCTTTCTTT; CDR3aa: CAWSVVIGEGNTEAFF
j_gene: TRBJ2-1; v_gene: TRBV4-1; len: 20; d_gene: TRBD2; abundance: -; CDR3nt: TGCGCCAGCAGCCAGACCAGGGGCGCGGGAGGGCCATCGGGTTACAATGAGCAGTTCTTC; CDR3aa: CASSQTRGAGGPSGYNEQFF
j_gene: TRBJ1-2; v_gene: TRBV28; len: 16; d_gene: TRBD1; abundance: -; CDR3nt: TGTGCCAGCAGTTTTCCGGACAGGGCTTATAACTATGGCTACACCTTC; CDR3aa: CASSFPDRAYNYGYTF
j_gene: TRBJ2-3; v_gene: TRBV5-4; len: 14; d_gene: -; abundance: -; CDR3nt: TGTGCCAGCAGCTTAGGACAGAGCACAGATACGCAGTATTTT; CDR3aa: CASSLGQSTDTQYF
j_gene: TRBJ1-2; v_gene: TRBV28; len: 13; d_gene: TRBD1; abundance: once; CDR3nt: TGTGCCAGCGGACTGACAGGGGAACGCGGCTACACTTTC; CDR3aa: CASGLTGERGYTF